The 8 T cell receptor beta chains below all came from one sample that was sequenced in a study of OX40 agonist ivuxolimab in advanced cancers. Clones were read by immunoSEQ multiplex PCR, and TCRdb kept only the in-frame ones, dropping some. Among about 59,000 clones listed, 85% were seen once. This material consisted of CD4+ or CD8+ T cells sorted from blood, taken in a trial of the OX40 agonist ivuxolimab. The receptors shown here come from an adult with an advanced solid tumor such as melanoma, head and neck, liver or kidney cancer.

This chain joins TRBV5-4 and TRBJ1-2, with 8 bases matching TRBD1. Germline values: CDR1 SGHNT, CDR2 YYREEE (reference sequence). This CDR3 spans 15 amino acids. Germline trimming cut 3 bases from V and 3 bases from J; bases unmatched to any gene: 7. CDR3: CASSSKGQADYGYTF. CDR3 DNA sequence: TGTGCCAGCAGCTCTAAGGGACAGGCGGACTATGGCTACACCTTC.

CDR3 nucleotides: TGTGCCATCCAAAAGGGACAGGACAATGAGCAGTTCTTC. It translates to CAIQKGQDNEQFF. V gene TRBV10-3 combines with J gene TRBJ2-1, with 8 bases identical to TRBD1. After removal of 8 bases from V and 5 bases from J, the junction contained 5 bases not matched to a gene. The CDR3 consists of 13 residues. Per the germline V gene, CDR1 is ENHRY and CDR2 is SYGVKD.

V and J are TRBV6-5 and TRBJ2-7; a possible D gene is TRBD1 (6 bases). Trimming took off 2 bases at V and 0 bases at J, with 11 bases between the two ends. The CDR3 length is 15 residues. Germline V gene data show CDR1 as MNHEY and CDR2 as SVGAGI. The CDR3 coding sequence is TGTGCCAGCAGTTACGACAGGACAGCCTCCTACGAGCAGTACTTC. It translates to CASSYDRTASYEQYF.

This chain connects TRBV28 to TRBJ1-5; 7 bases align to TRBD1. This CDR3 is built from 16 residues. Germline V gene data show CDR1 as MDHEN and CDR2 as SYDVKM. V was clipped by 2 bases and J by 5 bases; unmatched bases: 9. The CDR3 region is CASSLPIQGSDQPQHF. In nucleotides, the CDR3 is TGTGCCAGCAGTTTACCCATACAGGGGTCCGATCAGCCCCAGCATTTT.

This clone was counted a few times. This sequence joins TRBV6-5 and TRBJ2-7, with D perhaps given as TRBD1 or TRBD2 (6 bases each). The CDR3 spans 14 residues. Germline CDR1 is MNHEY and CDR2 is SVGAGI. Deletions cut 8 bases from V and 4 bases from J, with 18 bases between. The CDR3 protein is CASQARQGGYEQYF. The CDR3 DNA is TGTGCCAGCCAAGCACGCCAAGGGGGGTACGAGCAGTACTTC.

The chain carries TRBV6-1 and TRBJ2-3; 9 bases line up with TRBD1. Germline V lookup: CDR1 MNHNS, CDR2 SASEGT. The length of the CDR3 is 13 residues. V was pared by 6 bases and J by 4 bases, with 2 bases of the junction left unmatched. CDR3 protein: CASSRQGADTQYF. The CDR3 nucleotides read TGTGCCAGCAGCCGACAGGGGGCAGATACGCAGTATTTT.

The J gene is TRBJ1-1, the V gene TRBV28; weak D call: TRBD1 (6 bases). V lost 2 bases and J 1 base, leaving 11 bases between the germline ends. CDR3 length: 15 amino acids. The germline V gene encodes CDR1 MDHEN and CDR2 SYDVKM. CDR3 loop: CASSLRMTGNTEAFF. The CDR3 DNA follows: TGTGCCAGCAGTTTACGCATGACAGGGAACACTGAAGCTTTCTTT. The variable domain in full, with the rest retrieved from reference TRBV28 and TRBJ1-1, is DVKVTQSSRYLVKRTGEKVFLECVQDMDHENMFWYRQDPGLGLRLIYFSYDVKMKEKGDIPEGYSVSREKKERFSLILESASTNQTSMYLCASSLRMTGNTEAFFGQGTRLTVV.

This chain joins TRBV9 and TRBJ2-3; the D gene is possibly TRBD1 (6 bases). This CDR3 is 18 amino acids long. With 4 bases removed from V and 0 bases from J, the gap between germline ends came to 21 bases. Per the germline V gene, CDR1 is SGDLS and CDR2 is YYNGEE. The CDR3 loop reads CASSRKRYRAGSTDTQYF. CDR3 nucleotides: TGTGCCAGCAGCCGGAAACGATACAGGGCGGGTAGCACAGATACGCAGTATTTT.